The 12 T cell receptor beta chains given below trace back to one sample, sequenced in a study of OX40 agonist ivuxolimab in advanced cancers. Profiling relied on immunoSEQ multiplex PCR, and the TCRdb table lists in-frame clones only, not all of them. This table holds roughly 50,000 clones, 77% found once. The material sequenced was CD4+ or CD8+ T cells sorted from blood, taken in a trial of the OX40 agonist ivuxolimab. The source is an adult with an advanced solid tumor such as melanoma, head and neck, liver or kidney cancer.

CDR3 coding DNA: TGTGCCAGCAGCTTCCGACAGCTTACCTACGAGCAGTACTTC. Translated, it gives CASSFRQLTYEQYF. The chain combines TRBV7-8 with TRBJ2-7, with D possibly matching TRBD1 (5 bases). CDR3 length equals 14 residues. V was clipped by 3 bases and J by 2 bases, with 11 bases between them. Germline values: CDR1 SGHVS, CDR2 FQNEAQ.

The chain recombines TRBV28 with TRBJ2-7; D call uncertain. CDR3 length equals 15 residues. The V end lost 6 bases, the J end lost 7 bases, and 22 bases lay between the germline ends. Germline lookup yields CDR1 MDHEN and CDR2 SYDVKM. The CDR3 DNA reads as TGTGCCAGCAGCCCCTCAGGACGGTCTTTGGGGGAGCAGTACTTC. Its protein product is CASSPSGRSLGEQYF. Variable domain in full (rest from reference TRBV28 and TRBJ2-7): DVKVTQSSRYLVKRTGEKVFLECVQDMDHENMFWYRQDPGLGLRLIYFSYDVKMKEKGDIPEGYSVSREKKERFSLILESASTNQTSMYLCASSPSGRSLGEQYFGPGTRLTVT.

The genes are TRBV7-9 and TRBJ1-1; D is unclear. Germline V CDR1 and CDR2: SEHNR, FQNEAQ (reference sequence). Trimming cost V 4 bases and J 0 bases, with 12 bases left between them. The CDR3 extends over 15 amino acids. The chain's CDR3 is CASSWEGRLNTEAFF. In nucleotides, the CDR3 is TGTGCCAGCAGCTGGGAGGGCAGACTGAACACTGAAGCTTTCTTT.

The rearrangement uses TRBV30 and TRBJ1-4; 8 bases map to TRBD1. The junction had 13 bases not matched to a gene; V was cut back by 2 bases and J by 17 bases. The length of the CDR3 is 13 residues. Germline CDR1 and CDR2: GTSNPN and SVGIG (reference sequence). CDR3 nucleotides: TGTGCCTGGAGTCAGGGGGCTAGTCATCCGGGTTTTTTT. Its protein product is CAWSQGASHPGFF. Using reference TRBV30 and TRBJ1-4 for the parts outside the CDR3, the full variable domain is SQTIHQWPATLVQPVGSPLSLECTVEGTSNPNLYWYRQAAGRGLQLLFYSVGIGQISSEVPQNLSASRPQDRQFILSSKKLLLSDSGFYLCAWSQGASHPGFFGSGTQLSVL.

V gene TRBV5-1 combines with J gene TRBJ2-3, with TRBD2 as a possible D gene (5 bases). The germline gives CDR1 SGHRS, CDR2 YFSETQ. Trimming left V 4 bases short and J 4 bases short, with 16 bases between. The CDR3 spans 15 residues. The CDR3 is CASSAQRPTSDTQYF. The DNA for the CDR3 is TGCGCCAGCAGCGCACAGCGGCCCACCTCAGATACGCAGTATTTT.

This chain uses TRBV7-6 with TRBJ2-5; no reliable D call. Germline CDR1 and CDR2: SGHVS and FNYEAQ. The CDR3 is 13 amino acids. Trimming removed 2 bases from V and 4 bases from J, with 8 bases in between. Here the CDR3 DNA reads TGTGCCAGCAGCTTATCCACGAGAGAGACCCAGTACTTC. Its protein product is CASSLSTRETQYF. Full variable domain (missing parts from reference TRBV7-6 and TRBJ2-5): GAGVSQSPRYKVTKRGQDVALRCDPISGHVSLYWYRQALGQGPEFLTYFNYEAQQDKSGLPNDRFSAERPEGSISTLTIQRTEQRDSAMYRCASSLSTRETQYFGPGTRLLVL.

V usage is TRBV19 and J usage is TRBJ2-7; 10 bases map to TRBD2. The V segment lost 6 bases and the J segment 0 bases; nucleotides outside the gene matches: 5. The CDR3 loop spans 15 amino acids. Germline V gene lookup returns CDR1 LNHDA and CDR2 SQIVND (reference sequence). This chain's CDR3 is CASRSSGGLSYEQYF. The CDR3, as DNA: TGTGCCAGTAGATCTAGCGGGGGCCTCTCCTACGAGCAGTACTTC. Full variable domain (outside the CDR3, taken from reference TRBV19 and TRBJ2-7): DGGITQSPKYLFRKEGQNVTLSCEQNLNHDAMYWYRQDPGQGLRLIYYSQIVNDFQKGDIAEGYSVSREKKESFPLTVTSAQKNPTAFYLCASRSSGGLSYEQYFGPGTRLTVT.

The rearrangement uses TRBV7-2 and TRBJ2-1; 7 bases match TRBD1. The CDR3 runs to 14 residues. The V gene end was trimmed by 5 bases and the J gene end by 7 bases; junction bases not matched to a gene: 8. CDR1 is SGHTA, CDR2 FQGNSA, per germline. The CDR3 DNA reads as TGTGCCAGCAGCCCCTCGACAGGGAATAATGAGCAGTTCTTC. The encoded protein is CASSPSTGNNEQFF.

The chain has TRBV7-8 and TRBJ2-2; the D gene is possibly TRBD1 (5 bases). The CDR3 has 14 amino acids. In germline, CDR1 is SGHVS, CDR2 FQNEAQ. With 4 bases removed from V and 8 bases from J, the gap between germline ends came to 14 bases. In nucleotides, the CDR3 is TGTGCCAGCAGCTCCCTCCCCCAGGGAGGGGAGCTGTTTTTT. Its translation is CASSSLPQGGELFF. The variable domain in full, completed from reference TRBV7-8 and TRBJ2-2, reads GAGVSQSPRYKVAKRGQDVALRCDPISGHVSLFWYQQALGQGPEFLTYFQNEAQLDKSGLPSDRFFAERPEGSVSTLKIQRTQQEDSAVYLCASSSLPQGGELFFGEGSRLTVL.

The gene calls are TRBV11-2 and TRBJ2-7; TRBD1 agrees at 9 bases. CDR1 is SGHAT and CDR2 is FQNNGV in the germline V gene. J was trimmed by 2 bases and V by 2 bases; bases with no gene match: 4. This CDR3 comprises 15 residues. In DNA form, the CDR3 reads TGTGCCAGCAGCTTATCCGGGACAGGGACCTACGAGCAGTACTTC. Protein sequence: CASSLSGTGTYEQYF.

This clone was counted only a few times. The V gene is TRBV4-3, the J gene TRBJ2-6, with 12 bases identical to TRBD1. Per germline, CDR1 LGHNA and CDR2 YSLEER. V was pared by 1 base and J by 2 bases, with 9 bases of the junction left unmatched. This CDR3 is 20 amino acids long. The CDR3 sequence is CASSQALPGQGAPGANVLTF. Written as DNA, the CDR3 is TGCGCCAGCAGCCAAGCATTACCGGGACAGGGGGCTCCTGGGGCCAACGTCCTGACTTTC.

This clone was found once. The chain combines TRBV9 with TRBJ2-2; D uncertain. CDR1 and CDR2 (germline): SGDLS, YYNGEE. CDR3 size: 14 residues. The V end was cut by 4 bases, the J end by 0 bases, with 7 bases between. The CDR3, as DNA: TGTGCCAGCAGCTCACCGGCGAACACCGGGGAGCTGTTTTTT. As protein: CASSSPANTGELFF.